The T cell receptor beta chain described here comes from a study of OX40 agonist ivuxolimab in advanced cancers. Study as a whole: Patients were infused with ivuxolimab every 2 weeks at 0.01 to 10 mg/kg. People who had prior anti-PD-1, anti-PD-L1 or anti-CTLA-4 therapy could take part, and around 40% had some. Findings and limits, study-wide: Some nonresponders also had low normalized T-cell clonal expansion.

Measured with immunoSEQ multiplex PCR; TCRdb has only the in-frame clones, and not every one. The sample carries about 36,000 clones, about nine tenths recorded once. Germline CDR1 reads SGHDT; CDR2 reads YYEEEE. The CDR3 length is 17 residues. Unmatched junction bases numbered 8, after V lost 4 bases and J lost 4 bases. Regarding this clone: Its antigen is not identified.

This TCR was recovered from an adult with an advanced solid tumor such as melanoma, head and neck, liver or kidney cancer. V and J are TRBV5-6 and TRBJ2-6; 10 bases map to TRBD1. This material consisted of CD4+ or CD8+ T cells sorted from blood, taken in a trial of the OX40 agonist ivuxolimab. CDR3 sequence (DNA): TGTGCCAGCAGCCGGGACAGGGGTCAAGTAGGGGCCAACGTCCTGACTTTC. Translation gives CASSRDRGQVGANVLTF. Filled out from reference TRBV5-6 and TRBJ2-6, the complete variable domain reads DAGVTQSPTHLIKTRGQQVTLRCSPKSGHDTVSWYQQALGQGPQFIFQYYEEEERQRGNFPDRFSGHQFPNYSSELNVNALLLGDSALYLCASSRDRGQVGANVLTFGAGSRLTVL.